These 8 T cell receptor beta chains came from one sample sequenced in a study of blood T cell repertoires in COVID-19. Profiled with immunoSEQ multiplex PCR; TCRdb holds only in-frame clones, not every one. The sample lists about 290,000 clones, 75% to 90% occurring once. The sample comprised peripheral blood. The receptors shown here come from a woman in her 30s with active or convalescent COVID-19.

The chain carries TRBV29-1 and TRBJ2-7; 9 bases align to TRBD1. The V gene's germline CDR1 is SQVTM and CDR2 ANQGSEA. Trimming cost V 4 bases and J 0 bases; bases outside gene matches: 1. This CDR3 is 13 amino acids long. The CDR3 sequence is CSVGTGASYEQYF. CDR3 sequence (DNA): TGCAGCGTTGGGACAGGGGCCTCCTACGAGCAGTACTTC.

This chain connects TRBV5-1 to TRBJ2-5; 8 positions agree with TRBD2. There are 16 residues in the CDR3. The V segment lost 4 bases and the J segment 2 bases; nucleotides outside the gene matches: 10. Germline V gene lookup returns CDR1 SGHRS and CDR2 YFSETQ. The CDR3 nucleotides read TGCGCCAGCAGCCCGGGGGGGGGCTGGTGGCAAGAGACCCAGTACTTC. It encodes CASSPGGGWWQETQYF.

The chain has TRBV19 and TRBJ1-5; no clear D gene. Looked up from germline, CDR1 is LNHDA and CDR2 is SQIVND (reference sequence). Trimming cost V 6 bases and J 0 bases, with 21 bases left between them. This CDR3 is 18 amino acids long. In nucleotides, the CDR3 is TGTGCCAGTAGCTCTAGGCCCCGACCACTTTATAGCAATCAGCCCCAGCATTTT. It yields the protein CASSSRPRPLYSNQPQHF. Full variable domain (rest looked up from reference TRBV19 and TRBJ1-5): DGGITQSPKYLFRKEGQNVTLSCEQNLNHDAMYWYRQDPGQGLRLIYYSQIVNDFQKGDIAEGYSVSREKKESFPLTVTSAQKNPTAFYLCASSSRPRPLYSNQPQHFGDGTRLSIL.

The genes are TRBV10-3 and TRBJ2-7; 8 bases map to TRBD1. CDR1 and CDR2 (germline): ENHRY, SYGVKD. Unmatched junction bases numbered 5, after V lost 5 bases and J lost 2 bases. The CDR3 length is 14 residues. For the CDR3, the DNA is TGTGCCATCAGTACCGGGACAGGAGCCTACGAGCAGTACTTC. Translated, it gives CAISTGTGAYEQYF.

Only one count was recorded for this clone. This chain joins TRBV13 and TRBJ2-1; D gene uncertain. V was pared by 5 bases and J by 0 bases, with 11 bases between. The CDR3 has 15 amino acids. Germline CDR1 and CDR2: PRHDT and FYEKMQ (reference sequence). CDR3 nucleotide sequence: TGTGCCAGCAGCCCGTATCGGAGCTCCTACAATGAGCAGTTCTTC. Protein: CASSPYRSSYNEQFF.

The V call is TRBV7-2, the J call TRBJ2-5, with D unclear. The CDR3 consists of 13 residues. Per germline, CDR1 SGHTA and CDR2 FQGNSA. Between the trimmed V and J ends, which lost 3 bases and 2 bases, there was a span of 7 bases. The CDR3 loop is CASSLGPQETQYF. The DNA for the CDR3 is TGTGCCAGCAGCTTGGGCCCTCAAGAGACCCAGTACTTC.

The rearrangement joins TRBV6-5 to TRBJ2-2; 7 bases line up with TRBD1. Trimming at V came to 8 bases and at J to 7 bases, leaving 7 bases not matched to a gene. Germline CDR1 is MNHEY and CDR2 is SVGAGI. The CDR3 is 13 residues long. CDR3 bases: TGTGCCAGCGAAGTGCAGGGGGTCGGGGAGCTGTTTTTT. Protein product: CASEVQGVGELFF.

The chain uses TRBV11-3 and TRBJ2-1, with D maybe TRBD2 (7 bases). The CDR3 consists of 15 residues. CDR1 is SGHNT and CDR2 is YENEEA in the germline V gene. The V gene lost 5 bases and the J gene lost 8 bases, with 19 bases spanning the gap. CDR3 in amino acids: CASSLRGGAEYEQFF. The DNA of the CDR3 is TGTGCCAGCAGCCTTAGAGGGGGGGCCGAATATGAGCAGTTCTTC.